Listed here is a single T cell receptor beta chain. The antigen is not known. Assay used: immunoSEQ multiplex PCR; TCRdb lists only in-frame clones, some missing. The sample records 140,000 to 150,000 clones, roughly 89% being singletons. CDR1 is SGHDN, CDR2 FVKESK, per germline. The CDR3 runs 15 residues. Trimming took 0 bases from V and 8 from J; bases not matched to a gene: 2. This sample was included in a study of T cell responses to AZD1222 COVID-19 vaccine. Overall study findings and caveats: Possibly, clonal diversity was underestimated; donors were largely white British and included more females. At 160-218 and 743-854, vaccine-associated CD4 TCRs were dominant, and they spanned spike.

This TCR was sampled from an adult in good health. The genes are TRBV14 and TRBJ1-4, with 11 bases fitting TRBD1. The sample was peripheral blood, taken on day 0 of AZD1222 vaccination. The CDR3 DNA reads TGTGCCAGCAGCCAAGAGGACAGGGGGCGGGAAAAACTGTTTTTT. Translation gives CASSQEDRGREKLFF.